The sequence of this T cell receptor (beta chain) was determined in a study of read filtering for tumor transcriptome and immune sequencing. The wider study: 8 or 9 patients were R-ISS I, roughly 15 were R-ISS II, more than five were R-ISS III.

Study results and caveats: Sorted CD138-negative bone marrow cells were not purified T cells. Single-read clonotypes: around 81% of IR-seq clonotypes (roughly 4% of reads), more than 70% of RNA-seq clonotypes (44.6% of reads).

This library used around 400 ng RNA and molecular barcoded adaptors spanning alpha/delta and beta/gamma chains. MiXCR was run by TCRdb on the reads, yielding one entry per CDR3 protein. The profile shows about 40,000 distinct CDR3 sequences, about 12% of them singletons. Trimming removed 6 bases from V and 4 bases from J, with 12 bases in between. This CDR3 is built from 13 residues. Germline V lookup: CDR1 MNHNY, CDR2 SVGAGI (reference sequence). This clonotype was detected many times. The target antigen is unknown. The V and J genes are TRBV6-6 and TRBJ2-5; D is ambiguous. The sequence was collected from a donor older than 35 with multiple myeloma. Sequencing was done on a sample of a population of CD138-negative cells sorted from bone marrow. The DNA of the CDR3 is TGTGCCAGCAGCTCAGGAGCCGTAGAGACCCAGTACTTC. Translation gives CASSSGAVETQYF.